This T cell receptor beta chain was recovered during a study of Graves' ophthalmopathy and Graves' hyperthyroidism. CDR1 and CDR2 from the germline V gene are SGHNT and YENEEA. The CDR3 is 15 amino acids. The V and J ends lost 1 base and 6 bases, in that order; junction bases with no gene match: 8. Concerning this clonotype itself: Antigen: not known.

Each diagnosis was determined on the basis of clinical symptoms, serum thyroxine, TRAb, thyroid ultrasound and orbital computed tomography. A volume of 10 ml of fresh peripheral blood supplied the PBMCs. Study-wide points: Progression of ophthalmopathy was predicted by the model with roughly 68% sensitivity and around 72% specificity. Appearing in blood as well were most expanded thyroid clonotypes above 0.001 frequency.

Using RNA transcripts, the TCR beta CDR3 regions were amplified. HTBI primers primed a first-round RT-PCR, and a second-round multiplex PCR followed. A single record per CDR3 protein comes from TCRdb applying MiXCR to the multiplex PCR reads. Of approximately 500,000 distinct CDR3 sequences listed, under 15% are singletons. This TCR derives from a woman in her 30s with Graves' ophthalmopathy. The sample taken for sequencing was blood. The chain combines TRBV11-3 with TRBJ1-1; 7 bases align to TRBD1. The CDR3 DNA follows: TGTGCCAGCAGCTTAGTTTTTGAGGGACAGCCTGAAGCTTTCTTT. This translates into CASSLVFEGQPEAFF.